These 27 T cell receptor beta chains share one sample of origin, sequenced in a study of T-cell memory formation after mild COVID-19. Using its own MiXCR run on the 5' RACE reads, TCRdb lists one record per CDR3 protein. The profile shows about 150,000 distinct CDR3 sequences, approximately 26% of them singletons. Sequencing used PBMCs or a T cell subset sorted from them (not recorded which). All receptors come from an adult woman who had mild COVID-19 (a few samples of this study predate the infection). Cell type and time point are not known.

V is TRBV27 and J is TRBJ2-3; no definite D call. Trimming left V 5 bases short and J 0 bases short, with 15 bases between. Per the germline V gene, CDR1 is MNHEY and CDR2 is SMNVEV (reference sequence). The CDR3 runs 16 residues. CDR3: CASSPQGFYSTDTQYF. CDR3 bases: TGTGCCAGCAGTCCCCAAGGTTTTTACAGCACAGATACGCAGTATTTT.

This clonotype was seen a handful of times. CDR3 amino acids: CASSVDGALGNTEAFF. Written as DNA, the CDR3 is TGTGCCAGCAGCGTAGACGGGGCACTGGGAAACACTGAAGCTTTCTTT. The gene calls are TRBV9 and TRBJ1-1; possible D gene TRBD1, 5 bases. Deletions cut 0 bases from V and 2 bases from J, with 14 bases between. Looked up from germline, CDR1 is SGDLS and CDR2 is YYNGEE. This CDR3 contains 16 residues.

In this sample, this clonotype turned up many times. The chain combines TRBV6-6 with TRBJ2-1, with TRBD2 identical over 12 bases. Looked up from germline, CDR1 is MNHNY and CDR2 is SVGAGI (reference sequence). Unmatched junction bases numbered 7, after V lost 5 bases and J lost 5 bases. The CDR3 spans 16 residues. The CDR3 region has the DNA TGTGCCAGCAGTAAGACTAGCGGGAGAAGGAACAATGAGCAGTTCTTC. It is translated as CASSKTSGRRNNEQFF.

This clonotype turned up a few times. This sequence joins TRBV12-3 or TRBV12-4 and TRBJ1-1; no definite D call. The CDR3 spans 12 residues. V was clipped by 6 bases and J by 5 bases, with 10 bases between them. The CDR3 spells CASRGGITEAFF. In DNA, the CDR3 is TGTGCCAGCAGGGGAGGGATTACTGAAGCTTTCTTT.

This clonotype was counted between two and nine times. The CDR3 protein is CASSLAGGMKDTQYF. For the CDR3, the DNA is TGCGCCAGCAGCTTGGCCGGAGGGATGAAGGATACGCAGTATTTT. This chain links TRBV5-1 with TRBJ2-3; D is perhaps TRBD2 (6 bases). This CDR3 contains 15 residues. V was cut by 0 bases and J by 6 bases, with 14 bases left in between. Germline V gene sequence: CDR1 SGHRS, CDR2 YFSETQ.

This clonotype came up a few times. Written as DNA, the CDR3 is TGTGCCAGCAGCTTAATCTGGACGGGGGTGGCAGATACGCAGTATTTT. It specifies CASSLIWTGVADTQYF. This chain connects TRBV11-2 to TRBJ2-3; TRBD2 might be the D (6 bases). The CDR3 totals 16 residues. The germline V gene encodes CDR1 SGHAT and CDR2 FQNNGV. V was pared by 2 bases and J by 4 bases, with 16 bases between.

CDR3 bases: TGTGCCAGCAGTTACGGGCAGGGTGGCTACGAGCAGTACTTC. Its protein product is CASSYGQGGYEQYF. The chain has TRBV6-5 and TRBJ2-7, with D perhaps TRBD1 (5 bases). The germline V gene has CDR1 MNHEY and CDR2 SVGAGI. The V and J ends lost 2 bases and 3 bases respectively, with 11 bases between them. This CDR3 spans 14 amino acids.

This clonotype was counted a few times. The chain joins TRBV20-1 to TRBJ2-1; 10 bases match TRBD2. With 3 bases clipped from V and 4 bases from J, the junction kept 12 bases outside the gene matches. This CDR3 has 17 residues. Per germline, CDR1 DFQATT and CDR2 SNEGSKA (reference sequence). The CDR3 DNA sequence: TGCAGTGCTAGTAACAGCGGGGGGGCCGTAGTGTACAATGAGCAGTTCTTC. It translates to CSASNSGGAVVYNEQFF.

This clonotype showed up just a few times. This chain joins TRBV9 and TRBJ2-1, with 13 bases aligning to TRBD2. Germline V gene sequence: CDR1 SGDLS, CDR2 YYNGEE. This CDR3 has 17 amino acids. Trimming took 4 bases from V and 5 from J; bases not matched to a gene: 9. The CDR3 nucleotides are TGTGCCAGCAGCCCGTCCGGGACTAGCGGGGTTAACAATGAGCAGTTCTTC. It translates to CASSPSGTSGVNNEQFF. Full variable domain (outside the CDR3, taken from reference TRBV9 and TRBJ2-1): DSGVTQTPKHLITATGQRVTLRCSPRSGDLSVYWYQQSLDQGLQFLIQYYNGEERAKGNILERFSAQQFPDLHSELNLSSLELGDSALYFCASSPSGTSGVNNEQFFGPGTRLTVL.

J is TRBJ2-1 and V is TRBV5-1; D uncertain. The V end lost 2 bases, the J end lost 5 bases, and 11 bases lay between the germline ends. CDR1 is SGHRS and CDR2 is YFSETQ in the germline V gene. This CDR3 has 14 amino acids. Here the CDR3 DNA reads TGCGCCAGCAGCTTCCAGGTGGTAAACAATGAGCAGTTCTTC. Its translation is CASSFQVVNNEQFF.

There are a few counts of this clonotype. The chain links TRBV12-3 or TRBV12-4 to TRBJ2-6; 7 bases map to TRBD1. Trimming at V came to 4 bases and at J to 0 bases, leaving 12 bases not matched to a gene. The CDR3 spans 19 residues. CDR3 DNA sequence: TGTGCCAGCAGTTCTGCCGGGACAGCATCGTCCTCTGGGGCCAACGTCCTGACTTTC. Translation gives CASSSAGTASSSGANVLTF.

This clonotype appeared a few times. The CDR3 coding sequence is TGTGCCAGCAGTTTAGTGGGGTTCGAGCAGTACTTC. It codes for CASSLVGFEQYF. V is TRBV12-3 or TRBV12-4 and J is TRBJ2-7; D gene uncertain. This CDR3 is 12 amino acids long. Trimming removed 1 base at V and 6 bases at J, with 7 bases between.

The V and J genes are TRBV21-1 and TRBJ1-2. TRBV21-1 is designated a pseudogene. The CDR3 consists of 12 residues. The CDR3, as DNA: TGTGCCAGCAGCGGCAGGTCTAATGGCTACACCTTC. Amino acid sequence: CASSGRSNGYTF.

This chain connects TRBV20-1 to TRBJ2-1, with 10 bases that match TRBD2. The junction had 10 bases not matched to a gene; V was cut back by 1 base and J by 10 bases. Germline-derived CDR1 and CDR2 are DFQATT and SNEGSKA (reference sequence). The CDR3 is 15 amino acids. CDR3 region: CSARVSSLAGVEQFF. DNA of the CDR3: TGCAGTGCTAGAGTATCCAGTCTAGCGGGGGTCGAGCAGTTCTTC.

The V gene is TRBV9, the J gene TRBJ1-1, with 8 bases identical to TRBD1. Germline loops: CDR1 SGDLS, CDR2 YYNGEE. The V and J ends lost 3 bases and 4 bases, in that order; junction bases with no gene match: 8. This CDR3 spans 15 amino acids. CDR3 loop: CASSARTGQGTEAFF. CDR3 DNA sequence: TGTGCCAGCAGCGCCAGGACAGGGCAGGGCACTGAAGCTTTCTTT.

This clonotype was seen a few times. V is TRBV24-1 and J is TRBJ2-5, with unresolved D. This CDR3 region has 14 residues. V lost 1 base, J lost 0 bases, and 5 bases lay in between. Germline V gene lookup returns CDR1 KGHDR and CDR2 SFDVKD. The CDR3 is CATSDFGDQETQYF. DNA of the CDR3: TGTGCCACCAGTGATTTCGGCGACCAAGAGACCCAGTACTTC.

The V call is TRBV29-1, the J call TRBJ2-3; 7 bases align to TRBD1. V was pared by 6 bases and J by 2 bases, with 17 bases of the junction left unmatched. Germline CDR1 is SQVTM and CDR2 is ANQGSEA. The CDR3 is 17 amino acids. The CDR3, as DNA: TGCAGCGTGGCCAAAGGGACAGTGGACCCGATCACAGATACGCAGTATTTT. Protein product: CSVAKGTVDPITDTQYF.

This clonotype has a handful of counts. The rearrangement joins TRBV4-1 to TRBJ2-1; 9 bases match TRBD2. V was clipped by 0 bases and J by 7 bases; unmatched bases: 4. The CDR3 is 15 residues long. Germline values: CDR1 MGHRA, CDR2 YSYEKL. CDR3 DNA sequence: TGCGCCAGCAGCCAAGATAGCGGGGGATTAAATGAGCAGTTCTTC. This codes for CASSQDSGGLNEQFF.

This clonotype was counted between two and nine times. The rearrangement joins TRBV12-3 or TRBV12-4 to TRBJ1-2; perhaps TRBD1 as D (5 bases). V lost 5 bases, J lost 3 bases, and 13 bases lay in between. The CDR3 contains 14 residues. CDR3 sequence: CASSKIDSYYGYTF. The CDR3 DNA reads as TGTGCCAGCAGTAAAATCGACAGCTACTATGGCTACACCTTC.

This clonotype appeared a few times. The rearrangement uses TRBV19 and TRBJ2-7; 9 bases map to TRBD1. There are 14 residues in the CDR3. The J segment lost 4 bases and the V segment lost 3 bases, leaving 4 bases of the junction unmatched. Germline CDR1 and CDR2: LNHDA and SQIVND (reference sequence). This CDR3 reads CASSIHGQGYEQYF. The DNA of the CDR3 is TGTGCCAGTAGTATTCACGGACAGGGGTACGAGCAGTACTTC.

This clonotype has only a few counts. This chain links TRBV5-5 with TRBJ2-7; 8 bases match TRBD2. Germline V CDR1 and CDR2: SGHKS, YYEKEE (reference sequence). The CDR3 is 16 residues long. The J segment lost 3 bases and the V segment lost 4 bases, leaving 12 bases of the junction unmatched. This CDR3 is CASSHSGGVAVYEQYF. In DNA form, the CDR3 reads TGTGCCAGCAGCCACTCGGGGGGGGTGGCAGTCTACGAGCAGTACTTC.

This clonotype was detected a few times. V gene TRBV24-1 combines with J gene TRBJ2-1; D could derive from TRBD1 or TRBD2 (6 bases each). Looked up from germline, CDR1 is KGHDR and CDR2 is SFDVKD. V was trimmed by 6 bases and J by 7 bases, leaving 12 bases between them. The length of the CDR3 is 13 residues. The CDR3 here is CATSYGGLNEQFF. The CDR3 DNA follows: TGTGCCACCAGTTACGGGGGCTTAAATGAGCAGTTCTTC.

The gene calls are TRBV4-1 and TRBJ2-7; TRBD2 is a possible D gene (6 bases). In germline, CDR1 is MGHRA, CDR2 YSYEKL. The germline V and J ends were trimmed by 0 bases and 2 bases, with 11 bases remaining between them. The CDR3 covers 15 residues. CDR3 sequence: CASSQDGGGTYEQYF. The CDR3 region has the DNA TGCGCCAGCAGCCAAGATGGTGGGGGGACCTACGAGCAGTACTTC.

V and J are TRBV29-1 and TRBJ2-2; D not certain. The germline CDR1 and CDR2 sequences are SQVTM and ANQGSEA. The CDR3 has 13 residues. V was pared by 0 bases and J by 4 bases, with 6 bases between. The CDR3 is CSVEEGFTGELFF. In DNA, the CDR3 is TGCAGCGTTGAAGAAGGATTCACCGGGGAGCTGTTTTTT.

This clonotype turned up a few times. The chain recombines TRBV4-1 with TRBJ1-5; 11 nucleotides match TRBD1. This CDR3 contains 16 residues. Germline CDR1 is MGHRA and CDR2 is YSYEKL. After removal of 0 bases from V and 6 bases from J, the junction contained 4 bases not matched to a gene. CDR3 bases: TGCGCCAGCAGCCAAGATGGGACAGGGGGATTTCAGCCCCAGCATTTT. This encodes CASSQDGTGGFQPQHF.

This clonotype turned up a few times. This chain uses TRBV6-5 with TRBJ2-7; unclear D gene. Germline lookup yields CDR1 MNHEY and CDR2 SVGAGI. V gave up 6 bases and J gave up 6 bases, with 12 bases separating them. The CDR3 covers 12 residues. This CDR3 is CASSRTEVEQYF. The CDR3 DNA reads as TGTGCCAGCAGCCGTACAGAAGTCGAGCAGTACTTC.

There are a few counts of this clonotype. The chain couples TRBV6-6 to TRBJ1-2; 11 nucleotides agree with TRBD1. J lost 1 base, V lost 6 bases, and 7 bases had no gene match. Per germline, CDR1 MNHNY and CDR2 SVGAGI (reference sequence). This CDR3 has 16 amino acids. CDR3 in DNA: TGTGCCAGCAGCGATGGACAGGGGGCTTATAACTATGGCTACACCTTC. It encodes CASSDGQGAYNYGYTF.